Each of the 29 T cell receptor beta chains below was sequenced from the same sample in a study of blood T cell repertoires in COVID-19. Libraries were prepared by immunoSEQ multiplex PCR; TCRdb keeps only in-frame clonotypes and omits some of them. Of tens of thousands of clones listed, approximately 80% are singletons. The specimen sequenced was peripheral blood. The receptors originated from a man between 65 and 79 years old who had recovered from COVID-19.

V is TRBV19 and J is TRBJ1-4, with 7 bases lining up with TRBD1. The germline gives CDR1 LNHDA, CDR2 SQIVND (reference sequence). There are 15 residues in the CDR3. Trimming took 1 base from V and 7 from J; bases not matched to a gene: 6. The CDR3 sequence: CASSIGQGLGEKLFF. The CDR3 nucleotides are TGTGCCAGTAGTATAGGACAGGGTTTGGGTGAAAAACTGTTTTTT.

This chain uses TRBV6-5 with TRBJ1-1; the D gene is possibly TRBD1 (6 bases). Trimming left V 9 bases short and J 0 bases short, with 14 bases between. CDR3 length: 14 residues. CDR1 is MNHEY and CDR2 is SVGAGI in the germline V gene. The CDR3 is CASYQGTMNTEAFF. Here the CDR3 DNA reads TGTGCCAGTTATCAGGGGACCATGAACACTGAAGCTTTCTTT.

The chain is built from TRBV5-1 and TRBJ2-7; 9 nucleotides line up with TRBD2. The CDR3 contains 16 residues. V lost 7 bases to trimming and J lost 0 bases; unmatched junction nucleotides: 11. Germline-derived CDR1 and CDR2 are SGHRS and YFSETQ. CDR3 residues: CASRVAAGGSSYEQYF. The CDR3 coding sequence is TGCGCCAGCCGGGTAGCAGCGGGGGGAAGCTCCTACGAGCAGTACTTC.

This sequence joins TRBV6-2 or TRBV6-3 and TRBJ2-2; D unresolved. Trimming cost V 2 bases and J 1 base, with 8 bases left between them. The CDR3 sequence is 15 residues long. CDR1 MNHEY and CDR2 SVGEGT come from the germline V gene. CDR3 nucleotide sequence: TGTGCCAGCAGTTACGTACCGGGGAACACCGGGGAGCTGTTTTTT. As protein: CASSYVPGNTGELFF.

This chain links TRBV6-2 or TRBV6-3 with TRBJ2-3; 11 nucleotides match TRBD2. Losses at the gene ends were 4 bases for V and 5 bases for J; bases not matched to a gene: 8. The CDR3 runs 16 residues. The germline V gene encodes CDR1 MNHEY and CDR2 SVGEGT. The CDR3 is CASSFLAGGRLDTQYF. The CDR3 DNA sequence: TGTGCCAGCAGTTTTTTAGCGGGAGGGCGATTAGATACGCAGTATTTT.

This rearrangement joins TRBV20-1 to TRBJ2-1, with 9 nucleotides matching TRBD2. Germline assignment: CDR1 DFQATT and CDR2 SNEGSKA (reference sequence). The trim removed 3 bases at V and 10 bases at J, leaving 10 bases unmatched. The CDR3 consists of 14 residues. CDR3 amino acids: CSASPGLASFEQFF. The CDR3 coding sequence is TGCAGTGCTAGTCCGGGACTAGCCAGTTTCGAGCAGTTCTTC.

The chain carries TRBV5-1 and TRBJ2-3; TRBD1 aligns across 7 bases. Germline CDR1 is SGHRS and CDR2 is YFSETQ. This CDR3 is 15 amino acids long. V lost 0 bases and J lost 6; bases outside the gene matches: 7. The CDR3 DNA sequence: TGCGCCAGCAGCTTGGCTTTCCAGGGGGTGGATACGCAGTATTTT. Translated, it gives CASSLAFQGVDTQYF.

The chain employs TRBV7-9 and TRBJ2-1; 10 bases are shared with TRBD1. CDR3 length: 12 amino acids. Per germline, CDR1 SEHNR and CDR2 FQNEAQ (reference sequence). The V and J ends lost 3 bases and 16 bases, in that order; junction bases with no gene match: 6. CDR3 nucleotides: TGTGCCAGCAGCTTCGTGACAGGGGGCTCCTTCTTC. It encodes CASSFVTGGSFF.

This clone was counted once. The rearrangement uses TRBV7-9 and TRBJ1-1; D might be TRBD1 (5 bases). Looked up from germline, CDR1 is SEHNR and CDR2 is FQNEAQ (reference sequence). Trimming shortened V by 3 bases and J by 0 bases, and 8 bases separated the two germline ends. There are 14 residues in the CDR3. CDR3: CASSFGQLNTEAFF. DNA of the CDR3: TGTGCCAGCAGCTTCGGACAACTGAACACTGAAGCTTTCTTT.

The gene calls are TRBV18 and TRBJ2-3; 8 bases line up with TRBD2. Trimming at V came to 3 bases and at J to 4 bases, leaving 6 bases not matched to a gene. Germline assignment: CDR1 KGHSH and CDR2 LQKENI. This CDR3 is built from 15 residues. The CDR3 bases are TGTGCCAGCTCACCCGGGACTAGTCCATCAGATACGCAGTATTTT. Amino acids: CASSPGTSPSDTQYF.

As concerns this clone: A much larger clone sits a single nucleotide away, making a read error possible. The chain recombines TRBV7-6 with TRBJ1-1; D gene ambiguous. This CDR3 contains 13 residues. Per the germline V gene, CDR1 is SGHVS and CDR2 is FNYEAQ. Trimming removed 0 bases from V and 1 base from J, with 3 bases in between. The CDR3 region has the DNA TGTGCCAGCAGCTTAGCCCGGAACACTGAAGCTTTCTTT. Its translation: CASSLARNTEAFF.

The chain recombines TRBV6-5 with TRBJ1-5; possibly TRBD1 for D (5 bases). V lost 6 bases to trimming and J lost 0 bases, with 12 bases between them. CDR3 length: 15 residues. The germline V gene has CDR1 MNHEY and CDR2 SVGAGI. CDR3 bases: TGTGCCAGCAGCCTAGACAGTGATAGCAATCAGCCCCAGCATTTT. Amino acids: CASSLDSDSNQPQHF.

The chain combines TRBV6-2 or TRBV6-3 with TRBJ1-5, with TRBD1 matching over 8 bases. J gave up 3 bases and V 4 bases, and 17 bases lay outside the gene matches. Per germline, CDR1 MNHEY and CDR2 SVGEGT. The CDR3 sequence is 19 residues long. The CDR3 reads CASSSPSRQGREFNQPQHF. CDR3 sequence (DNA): TGTGCCAGCAGTTCGCCATCCCGACAGGGGAGGGAGTTCAATCAGCCCCAGCATTTT.

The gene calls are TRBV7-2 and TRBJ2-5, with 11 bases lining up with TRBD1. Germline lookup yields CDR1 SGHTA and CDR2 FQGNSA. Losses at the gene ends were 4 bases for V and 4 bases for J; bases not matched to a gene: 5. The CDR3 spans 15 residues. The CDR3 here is CASSWTGGGGETQYF. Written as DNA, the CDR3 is TGTGCCAGCAGCTGGACAGGGGGCGGAGGAGAGACCCAGTACTTC.

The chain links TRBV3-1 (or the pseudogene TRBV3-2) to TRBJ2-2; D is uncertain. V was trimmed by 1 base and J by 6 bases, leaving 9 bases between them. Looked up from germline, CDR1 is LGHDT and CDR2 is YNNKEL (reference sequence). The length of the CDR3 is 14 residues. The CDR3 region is CASSQGVMSGELFF. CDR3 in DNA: TGTGCCAGCAGCCAAGGAGTTATGTCCGGGGAGCTGTTTTTT.

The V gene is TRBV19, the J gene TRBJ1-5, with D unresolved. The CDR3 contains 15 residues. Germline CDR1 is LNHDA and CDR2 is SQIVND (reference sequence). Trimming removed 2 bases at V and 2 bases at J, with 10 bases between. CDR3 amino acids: CASSITTLGNQPQHF. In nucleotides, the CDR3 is TGTGCCAGTAGTATAACCACTCTAGGCAATCAGCCCCAGCATTTT.

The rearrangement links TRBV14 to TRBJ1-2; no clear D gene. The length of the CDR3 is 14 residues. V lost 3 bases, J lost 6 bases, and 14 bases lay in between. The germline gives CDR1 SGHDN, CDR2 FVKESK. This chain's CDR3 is CASSHFDTQHGYTF. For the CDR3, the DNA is TGTGCCAGCAGCCACTTTGACACACAACATGGCTACACCTTC.

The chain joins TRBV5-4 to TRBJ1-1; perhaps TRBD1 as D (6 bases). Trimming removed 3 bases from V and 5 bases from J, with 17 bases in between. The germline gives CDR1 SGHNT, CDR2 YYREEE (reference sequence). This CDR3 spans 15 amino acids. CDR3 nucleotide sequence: TGTGCCAGCAGCTGGAGCGGGGGCGCAGGAACTGAAGCTTTCTTT. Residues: CASSWSGGAGTEAFF.

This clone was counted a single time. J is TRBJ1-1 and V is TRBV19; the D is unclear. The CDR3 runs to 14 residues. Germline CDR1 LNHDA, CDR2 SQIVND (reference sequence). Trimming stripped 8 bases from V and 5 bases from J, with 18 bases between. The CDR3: CASVSRAARTEAFF. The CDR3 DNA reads TGTGCCAGTGTTTCGCGGGCGGCTCGGACTGAAGCTTTCTTT.

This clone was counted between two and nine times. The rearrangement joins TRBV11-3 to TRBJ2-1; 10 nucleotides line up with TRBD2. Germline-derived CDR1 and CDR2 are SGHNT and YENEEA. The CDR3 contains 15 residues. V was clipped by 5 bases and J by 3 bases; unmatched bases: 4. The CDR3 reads CASSEGLASYNEQFF. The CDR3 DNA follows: TGTGCCAGCAGCGAGGGACTAGCGAGCTACAATGAGCAGTTCTTC.

The CDR3 is CRGGGGRRDSIWSTDTQYF. CDR3 DNA sequence: TGCCGCGGCGGGGGGGGGCGCCGGGATTCGATTTGGAGCACAGATACGCAGTATTTT. The rearrangement joins TRBV29-1 to TRBJ2-3; 9 nucleotides agree with TRBD2. CDR1 is SQVTM and CDR2 is ANQGSEA in the germline V gene. The length of the CDR3 is 19 residues.

The chain's CDR3 is CASAHLLRDRDNQPQHF. The CDR3 nucleotides are TGTGCCAGTGCTCATTTACTCCGGGACAGGGACAATCAGCCCCAGCATTTT. J is TRBJ1-5 and V is TRBV19; 9 nucleotides align to TRBD1. The CDR3 sequence is 17 residues long. Germline CDR1 and CDR2: LNHDA and SQIVND (reference sequence). Trimming cost V 8 bases and J 3 bases; bases outside gene matches: 14.

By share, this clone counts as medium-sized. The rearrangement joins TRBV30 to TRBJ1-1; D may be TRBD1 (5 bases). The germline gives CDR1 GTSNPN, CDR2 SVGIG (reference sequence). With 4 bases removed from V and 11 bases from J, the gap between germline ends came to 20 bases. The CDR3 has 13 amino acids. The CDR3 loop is CAWTRPGTGVAFF. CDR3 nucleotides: TGTGCCTGGACCCGCCCGGGGACTGGGGTGGCTTTCTTT.

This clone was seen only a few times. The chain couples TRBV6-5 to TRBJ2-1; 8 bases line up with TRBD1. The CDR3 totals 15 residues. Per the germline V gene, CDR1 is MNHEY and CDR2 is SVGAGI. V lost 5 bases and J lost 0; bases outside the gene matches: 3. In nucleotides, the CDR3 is TGTGCCAGCAGTCCAGGGGGCAGCTCCTACAATGAGCAGTTCTTC. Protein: CASSPGGSSYNEQFF.

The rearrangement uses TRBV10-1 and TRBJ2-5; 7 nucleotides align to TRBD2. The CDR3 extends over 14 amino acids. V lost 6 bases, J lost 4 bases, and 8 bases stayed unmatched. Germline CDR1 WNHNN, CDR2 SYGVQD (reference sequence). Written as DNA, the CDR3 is TGCGCCAGCAGCTCCGGGAGCGGGGTAGAGACCCAGTACTTC. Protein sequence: CASSSGSGVETQYF.

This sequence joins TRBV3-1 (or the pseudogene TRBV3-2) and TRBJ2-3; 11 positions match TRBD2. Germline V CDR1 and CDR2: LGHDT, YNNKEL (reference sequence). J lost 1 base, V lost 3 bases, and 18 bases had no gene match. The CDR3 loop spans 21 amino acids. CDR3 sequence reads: CASSHFTRLAGFIRGTDTQYF. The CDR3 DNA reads TGTGCCAGCAGCCACTTCACCAGACTAGCGGGATTTATTAGGGGCACAGATACGCAGTATTTT.

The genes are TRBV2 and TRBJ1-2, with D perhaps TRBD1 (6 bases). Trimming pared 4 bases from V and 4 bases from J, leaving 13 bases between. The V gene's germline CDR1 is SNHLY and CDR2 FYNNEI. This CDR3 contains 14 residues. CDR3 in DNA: TGTGCCAGCAGTGTCACTACAGGGTTCTATGGCTACACCTTC. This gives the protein CASSVTTGFYGYTF.

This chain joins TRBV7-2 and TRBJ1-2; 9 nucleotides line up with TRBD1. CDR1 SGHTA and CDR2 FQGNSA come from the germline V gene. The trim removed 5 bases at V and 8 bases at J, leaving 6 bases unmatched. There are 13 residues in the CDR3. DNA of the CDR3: TGTGCCAGCAGCCGGGACAGGGCGCGAGGCTACACCTTC. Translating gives CASSRDRARGYTF.

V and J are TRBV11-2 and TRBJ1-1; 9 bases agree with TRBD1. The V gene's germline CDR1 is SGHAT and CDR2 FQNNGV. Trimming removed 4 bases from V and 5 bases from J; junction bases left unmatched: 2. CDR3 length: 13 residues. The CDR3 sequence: CASSSGQGTEAFF. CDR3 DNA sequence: TGTGCCAGCAGCTCGGGACAGGGAACTGAAGCTTTCTTT.